Presented here are 28 T cell receptor beta chains from one specimen sequenced in a study of somatic mutations in cytotoxic T cells in rheumatoid arthritis. Here immunoSEQ multiplex PCR was the method, and the copy in TCRdb shows in-frame clones only, minus some. The repertoire holds around 23,000 clones, with 70% to 90% as singletons. Source material: CD8+ T cells sorted from blood. Receptors were obtained from an adult with rheumatoid arthritis.

The chain couples TRBV6-5 to TRBJ1-6, with a possible D match to TRBD1 (5 bases). The CDR3 covers 15 residues. V was shortened by 5 bases and J by 9 bases, with 17 bases between the two germline ends. Germline V gene data show CDR1 as MNHEY and CDR2 as SVGAGI. CDR3 sequence: CASSTPGQGSSPLHF. The CDR3 DNA reads as TGTGCCAGCAGTACCCCGGGGCAGGGTAGTTCACCCCTCCACTTT.

This clone was picked up one time. The V and J genes are TRBV18 and TRBJ2-3; 7 bases are shared with TRBD1. With 5 bases clipped from V and 3 bases from J, the junction kept 11 bases outside the gene matches. Germline V gene data show CDR1 as KGHSH and CDR2 as LQKENI. CDR3 length: 16 amino acids. The CDR3 DNA sequence: TGTGCCAGCTCAACTCTTACTACAGGGGTGACAGATACGCAGTATTTT. This sequence encodes CASSTLTTGVTDTQYF.

The chain recombines TRBV6-1 with TRBJ1-2; D is undetermined. Per the germline V gene, CDR1 is MNHNS and CDR2 is SASEGT. The V end lost 1 base, the J end lost 2 bases, and 23 bases lay between the germline ends. The CDR3 spans 19 residues. The CDR3 reads CASSEDGVVGGLENYGYTF. In nucleotides, the CDR3 is TGTGCCAGCAGTGAAGATGGCGTTGTAGGAGGGCTAGAGAACTATGGCTACACCTTC.

This chain joins TRBV5-4 and TRBJ2-5, with 9 bases fitting TRBD1. Trimming cost V 3 bases and J 4 bases; bases outside gene matches: 4. Germline values: CDR1 SGHNT, CDR2 YYREEE (reference sequence). The CDR3 loop spans 14 amino acids. In DNA form, the CDR3 reads TGTGCCAGCAGCTACACAGGGGGCTTAGAGACCCAGTACTTC. Its translation is CASSYTGGLETQYF.

The chain employs TRBV6-5 and TRBJ2-7, with TRBD1 as a possible D gene (5 bases). The germline V and J ends were trimmed by 2 bases and 2 bases, with 10 bases remaining between them. The CDR3 is made up of 14 amino acids. Germline V gene lookup returns CDR1 MNHEY and CDR2 SVGAGI. In DNA form, the CDR3 reads TGTGCCAGCAGTTACGGGCAGGGTGCCTACGAGCAGTACTTC. As protein: CASSYGQGAYEQYF.

This chain links TRBV7-8 with TRBJ2-3; 9 nucleotides align to TRBD2. Germline CDR1 SGHVS, CDR2 FQNEAQ. The CDR3 sequence is 17 residues long. After removal of 3 bases from V and 2 bases from J, the junction contained 9 bases not matched to a gene. The CDR3 here is CASSFPMTSGYTDTQYF. The DNA of the CDR3 is TGTGCCAGCAGCTTTCCCATGACTAGCGGATACACAGATACGCAGTATTTT.

J is TRBJ2-2 and V is TRBV18; weak D call: TRBD2 (5 bases). The germline V gene encodes CDR1 KGHSH and CDR2 LQKENI. V was clipped by 1 base and J by 0 bases, with 6 bases between them. This CDR3 has 15 amino acids. The CDR3 DNA is TGTGCCAGCTCACCACTAGCGACGAACACCGGGGAGCTGTTTTTT. Residues: CASSPLATNTGELFF.

CDR3 sequence (DNA): TGTGCCAGCAGTTACACAGGGGTCGAAGAGACCCAGTACTTC. Encoded protein: CASSYTGVEETQYF. J is TRBJ2-5 and V is TRBV6-6, with TRBD1 matching 7 bases. The junction had 3 bases not matched to a gene; V was cut back by 2 bases and J by 3 bases. Per the germline V gene, CDR1 is MNHNY and CDR2 is SVGAGI (reference sequence). The CDR3 extends over 14 amino acids.

The chain couples TRBV6-1 to TRBJ1-1, with D unresolved. V was clipped by 6 bases and J by 4 bases, with 15 bases between them. This CDR3 spans 14 amino acids. Looked up from germline, CDR1 is MNHNS and CDR2 is SASEGT. CDR3 protein: CASRSGERITEAFF. The CDR3 region has the DNA TGTGCCAGCAGGTCCGGGGAGAGGATCACTGAAGCTTTCTTT.

The chain is built from TRBV4-2 and TRBJ2-4; D gene unclear. The CDR3 contains 15 residues. Per the germline V gene, CDR1 is LGHNA and CDR2 is YNFKEQ. The V gene lost 0 bases and the J gene lost 0 bases, with 6 bases spanning the gap. The CDR3 bases are TGTGCCAGCAGCCAAGATTCACTAGCCAAAAACATTCAGTACTTC. Its protein product is CASSQDSLAKNIQYF.

The chain employs TRBV29-1 and TRBJ2-3; maybe TRBD1 (6 bases). The CDR3 loop spans 17 amino acids. Germline assignment: CDR1 SQVTM and CDR2 ANQGSEA. V lost 3 bases and J 0 bases, leaving 19 bases between the germline ends. The CDR3 protein is CSVDGTRTATSTDTQYF. CDR3 DNA sequence: TGCAGCGTTGACGGGACCAGGACAGCTACTAGCACAGATACGCAGTATTTT.

The chain combines TRBV10-2 with TRBJ1-2; D is unresolved. CDR1 and CDR2 from the germline V gene are WSHSY and SAAADI. The CDR3 sequence is 11 residues long. Trimming cost V 3 bases and J 8 bases, with 7 bases left between them. The CDR3 DNA follows: TGCGCCAGCAGTGACCCGACAGGCTACACCTTC. Residues: CASSDPTGYTF.

This clone appeared a single time. The V gene is TRBV13, the J gene TRBJ2-7; no clear D gene. Trimming pared 3 bases from V and 0 bases from J, leaving 3 bases between. The CDR3 is made up of 12 amino acids. Germline values: CDR1 PRHDT, CDR2 FYEKMQ (reference sequence). CDR3 loop: CASSFSSYEQYF. CDR3 sequence (DNA): TGTGCCAGCAGCTTCAGCTCCTACGAGCAGTACTTC.

This clone was counted only a few times. The chain uses TRBV6-5 and TRBJ2-2, with unresolved D. V lost 0 bases and J lost 0, with 8 bases in between. Germline CDR1 reads MNHEY; CDR2 reads SVGAGI. The CDR3 consists of 16 residues. The CDR3 spells CASSYSMTANTGELFF. Here the CDR3 DNA reads TGTGCCAGCAGTTACTCGATGACCGCGAACACCGGGGAGCTGTTTTTT.

This clone was counted a single time. The rearrangement joins TRBV7-9 to TRBJ2-3, with 9 bases that match TRBD2. Per the germline V gene, CDR1 is SEHNR and CDR2 is FQNEAQ (reference sequence). The CDR3 is made up of 17 amino acids. V dropped 0 bases and J dropped 6; count of bases not matched to a gene: 10. The CDR3 nucleotides read TGTGCCAGCAGCTTAGCGCTAGCGGGGAACATTCTGGATACGCAGTATTTT. It codes for CASSLALAGNILDTQYF.

The gene calls are TRBV11-2 and TRBJ2-1; 8 bases line up with TRBD1. Germline V gene data show CDR1 as SGHAT and CDR2 as FQNNGV. The length of the CDR3 is 16 residues. V shed 3 bases and J 1 base; nucleotides not matched to a gene: 5. CDR3 coding DNA: TGTGCCAGCAGCTTCCACGGACAGGGTTCCTACAATGAGCAGTTCTTC. Protein sequence: CASSFHGQGSYNEQFF.

This clone is a singleton in its sample. The J gene is TRBJ2-2, the V gene TRBV7-9; TRBD2 agrees at 7 bases. This CDR3 has 14 residues. In germline, CDR1 is SEHNR, CDR2 FQNEAQ (reference sequence). J was trimmed by 4 bases and V by 5 bases; bases with no gene match: 4. The CDR3 DNA reads TGTGCCAGCAGCCGGGGGGTTGGCACCGGGGAGCTGTTTTTT. Translating it yields CASSRGVGTGELFF.

This rearrangement joins TRBV4-1 to TRBJ1-1; D remains unclear. Germline V gives CDR1 MGHRA, CDR2 YSYEKL. Trimming took 2 bases from V and 4 from J, leaving 14 bases between them. The CDR3 has 15 residues. For the CDR3, the DNA is TGCGCCAGCAGCCAACGCCCGGGAGTGGCCACTGAAGCTTTCTTT. Translating it yields CASSQRPGVATEAFF.

This clone was counted a few times. The chain links TRBV6-1 to TRBJ2-3; 15 nucleotides align to TRBD2. Germline CDR1 MNHNS, CDR2 SASEGT. The V segment lost 4 bases and the J segment 4 bases; nucleotides outside the gene matches: 0. CDR3 length equals 15 residues. The CDR3 nucleotides read TGTGCCAGCAGTGGGACTAGCGGGGGGGCAGATACGCAGTATTTT. This translates into CASSGTSGGADTQYF.

A few counts support this clone. The chain is built from TRBV7-8 and TRBJ2-7; D perhaps matches TRBD1 (6 bases). Germline V CDR1 and CDR2: SGHVS, FQNEAQ. The CDR3 spans 16 residues. The germline V and J ends were trimmed by 1 base and 0 bases, with 13 bases remaining between them. CDR3 in amino acids: CASSLESTGSSYEQYF. The CDR3 DNA reads TGTGCCAGCAGCTTAGAGTCAACAGGGAGCTCCTACGAGCAGTACTTC.

This chain links TRBV7-2 with TRBJ1-2; D is undetermined. The germline V gene encodes CDR1 SGHTA and CDR2 FQGNSA. Between the trimmed V and J ends, which lost 2 bases and 0 bases, there was a span of 13 bases. This CDR3 has 16 amino acids. CDR3 in DNA: TGTGCCAGCAGCTTATTCGTCGGAGGGTCTAACTATGGCTACACCTTC. This encodes CASSLFVGGSNYGYTF. The entire variable domain, with the rest obtained from reference TRBV7-2 and TRBJ1-2, is as follows: GAGVSQSPSNKVTEKGKDVELRCDPISGHTALYWYRQSLGQGLEFLIYFQGNSAPDKSGLPSDRFSAERTGGSVSTLTIQRTQQEDSAVYLCASSLFVGGSNYGYTFGSGTRLTVV.

The J gene is TRBJ2-1, the V gene TRBV4-3; D uncertain. The CDR3 extends over 14 amino acids. With 0 bases removed from V and 7 bases from J, the gap between germline ends came to 10 bases. Per the germline V gene, CDR1 is LGHNA and CDR2 is YSLEER. CDR3 amino acids: CASSQDPVGNEQFF. The CDR3 bases are TGCGCCAGCAGCCAAGATCCGGTAGGAAATGAGCAGTTCTTC.

V gene TRBV15 combines with J gene TRBJ2-7; D may be TRBD1 (6 bases). The CDR3 totals 13 residues. Germline lookup yields CDR1 LNHNV and CDR2 YYDKDF (reference sequence). V lost 3 bases, J lost 3 bases, and 9 bases lay in between. The CDR3 DNA follows: TGTGCCACCAGCAGCGGACAGCTCTACGAGCAGTACTTC. Protein: CATSSGQLYEQYF.

The J gene is TRBJ1-1, the V gene TRBV4-1; 9 positions agree with TRBD1. The junction had 5 bases not matched to a gene; V was cut back by 2 bases and J by 7 bases. Germline CDR1 is MGHRA and CDR2 is YSYEKL. The CDR3 contains 14 residues. The CDR3 loop is CASSQTGGRDEAFF. The CDR3 DNA sequence: TGCGCCAGCAGCCAAACAGGGGGCCGGGATGAAGCTTTCTTT.

This clone is deemed medium-sized. The chain uses TRBV19 and TRBJ1-1; 8 bases are a match to TRBD1. CDR3 length equals 8 residues. Germline values: CDR1 LNHDA, CDR2 SQIVND (reference sequence). DNA of the CDR3: TGTGCAGACAGGGGAGCTTTCTTT. Translation gives CADRGAFF. The entire variable domain, with the rest obtained from reference TRBV19 and TRBJ1-1, is as follows: DGGITQSPKYLFRKEGQNVTLSCEQNLNHDAMYWYRQDPGQGLRLIYYSQIVNDFQKGDIAEGYSVSREKKESFPLTVTSAQKNPTAFYLCADRGAFFGQGTRLTVV.

This clone came up a few times. This chain connects TRBV7-2 to TRBJ2-3, with TRBD2 matching over 13 bases. Per the germline V gene, CDR1 is SGHTA and CDR2 is FQGNSA. The CDR3 spans 17 residues. V lost 5 bases, J lost 5 bases, and 10 bases stayed unmatched. The CDR3 DNA reads as TGTGCCAGCAGCAGCCCGACTAGCGGGGGGACGGGAGATACGCAGTATTTT. Protein: CASSSPTSGGTGDTQYF.

The chain recombines TRBV4-3 with TRBJ1-2, with 10 bases identical to TRBD1. CDR1 and CDR2 from the germline V gene are LGHNA and YSLEER. V dropped 3 bases and J dropped 2; count of bases not matched to a gene: 3. This CDR3 has 15 residues. CDR3 sequence: CASSHPTGGNYGYTF. The CDR3 DNA is TGCGCCAGCAGCCATCCGACAGGGGGCAACTATGGCTACACCTTC.

The DNA for the CDR3 is TGTGCCAGCAGGACAGCTGCTAACGAGCAGTACTTC. Its translation: CASRTAANEQYF. The chain combines TRBV27 with TRBJ2-5; perhaps TRBD1 as D (5 bases). The end of the DNA fits TRBJ2-7 better, so the J call may be wrong. The CDR3 length is 12 residues. Germline loops: CDR1 MNHEY, CDR2 SMNVEV (reference sequence).